This T cell receptor (beta chain) was obtained from a study of technical replicates of blood from a few donors. This table comes from immunoSEQ multiplex PCR, and its TCRdb copy is limited to in-frame clones, with some not included. The sample holds 40,000 to 60,000 clones; around nine tenths are singletons and the top ten take about 3.8%. CDR1 and CDR2 from the germline V gene are SGHTA and FQGTGA. The CDR3 spans 15 residues. Comments on this clone: One junction end disagrees with the germline gene, perhaps due to a read error.

The source of this sequence is a human donor in good health. Some clones in this sample may be carry-over from other donors' samples. V is TRBV7-3 and J is TRBJ1-6, with D possibly matching TRBD1 (5 bases). What was sequenced was PBMCs. This CDR3 is CASSLNGTPNSPLHF. CDR3 nucleotide sequence: TGTGCCAGCAGCTTAAATGGGACTCCTAATTCGCCCCTCCACTTT. Combining the CDR3 with reference TRBV7-3 and TRBJ1-6 gives the whole variable domain GAGVSQTPSNKVTEKGKYVELRCDPISGHTALYWYRQSLGQGPEFLIYFQGTGAADDSGLPNDRFFAVRPEGSVSTLKIQRTERGDSAVYLCASSLNGTPNSPLHFGNGTRLTVT.